These 25 T cell receptor beta chains share one sample of origin, sequenced in a study of OX40 agonist ivuxolimab in advanced cancers. Sequencing used immunoSEQ multiplex PCR; TCRdb keeps in-frame clones, though not all of them. Of 20,000 to 25,000 clones in the sample, roughly 82% are singletons; the top ten hold more than 15%. This material consisted of CD4+ or CD8+ T cells sorted from blood, taken in a trial of the OX40 agonist ivuxolimab. These receptors were obtained from an adult with an advanced solid tumor such as melanoma, head and neck, liver or kidney cancer.

The chain is built from TRBV4-3 and TRBJ1-5; D possibly corresponds to TRBD1 (5 bases). The CDR3 is 18 residues long. Germline values: CDR1 LGHNA, CDR2 YSLEER. The ends were cut back, 1 base at V and 1 base at J, with 17 bases in the middle. The CDR3 region is CASSQVVVGQTSNQPQHF. The CDR3 DNA is TGCGCCAGCAGCCAAGTAGTCGTGGGGCAGACAAGCAATCAGCCCCAGCATTTT.

The chain is built from TRBV7-6 and TRBJ1-3; no reliable D call. V shed 1 base and J shed 4 bases, with 11 bases lying between them. CDR1 SGHVS and CDR2 FNYEAQ come from the germline V gene. This CDR3 is built from 15 residues. The CDR3 DNA sequence: TGTGCCAGCAGCTTAGGAGGCGCAATCGGAAACACCATATATTTT. This sequence encodes CASSLGGAIGNTIYF.

The V call is TRBV6-5, the J call TRBJ2-1; perhaps TRBD1 as D (5 bases). From germline, CDR1 is MNHEY and CDR2 SVGAGI. The CDR3 loop spans 12 amino acids. Between the trimmed V and J ends, which lost 6 bases and 8 bases, there was a span of 11 bases. CDR3 DNA sequence: TGTGCCAGCAGAGGGGCGCGAGATGAGCAGTTCTTC. Translation: CASRGARDEQFF.

This clone was picked up a small number of times. V and J are TRBV29-1 and TRBJ1-5; D is unresolved. Germline values: CDR1 SQVTM, CDR2 ANQGSEA. There are 9 residues in the CDR3. Trimming removed 3 bases from V and 6 bases from J, with 0 bases in between. CDR3 protein: CSVDQPQHF. The CDR3 bases are TGCAGCGTTGATCAGCCCCAGCATTTT.

This clone is a singleton in its sample. The J gene is TRBJ1-2, the V gene TRBV4-2; D is undetermined. Trimming took 4 bases from V and 0 from J, leaving 6 bases between them. Germline CDR1 and CDR2: LGHNA and YNFKEQ. This CDR3 region has 13 residues. Written as DNA, the CDR3 is TGTGCCAGCAGCCGAAACTCTAACTATGGCTACACCTTC. Translating gives CASSRNSNYGYTF.

The chain joins TRBV15 to TRBJ2-2; D is possibly TRBD2 (6 bases). This CDR3 is 16 amino acids long. From germline, CDR1 is LNHNV and CDR2 YYDKDF (reference sequence). The ends were cut back, 0 bases at V and 1 base at J, with 9 bases in the middle. The CDR3 sequence is CATSRDLGGNTGELFF. The DNA of the CDR3 is TGTGCCACCAGCAGAGACCTCGGGGGGAACACCGGGGAGCTGTTTTTT.

The chain recombines TRBV27 with TRBJ2-7; D is perhaps TRBD2 (5 bases). CDR3 length: 14 residues. Germline loops: CDR1 MNHEY, CDR2 SMNVEV (reference sequence). The germline V and J ends were trimmed by 3 bases and 3 bases, with 12 bases remaining between them. The CDR3 region is CASSFFGLNYEQYF. CDR3 coding DNA: TGTGCCAGCAGTTTTTTTGGACTTAACTACGAGCAGTACTTC.

The genes are TRBV4-3 and TRBJ2-4, with 10 bases aligning to TRBD2. The CDR3 runs 20 residues. V was pared by 2 bases and J by 1 base, with 14 bases of the junction left unmatched. CDR1 and CDR2 from the germline V gene are LGHNA and YSLEER. Written as DNA, the CDR3 is TGCGCCAGCAGCCAACACTCCGGGACTAGCGCGTGGGGGGCCAAAAACATTCAGTACTTC. The encoded protein is CASSQHSGTSAWGAKNIQYF.

Comment on this clone: A much larger clone sits a single nucleotide away, making a read error possible. The chain uses TRBV5-1 and TRBJ2-1, with D possibly matching TRBD2 (6 bases). The CDR3 consists of 13 residues. Trimming took off 3 bases at V and 9 bases at J, with 13 bases between the two ends. Germline V gene data show CDR1 as SGHRS and CDR2 as YFSETQ. The DNA for the CDR3 is TGCGCCAGCAGCTACGGGACTGGGGGTGAGCAGTTCTTC. It is translated as CASSYGTGGEQFF.

V gene TRBV10-3 combines with J gene TRBJ2-7; no clear D gene. V lost 0 bases to trimming and J lost 5 bases, with 8 bases between them. Germline CDR1 reads ENHRY; CDR2 reads SYGVKD. This CDR3 has 13 amino acids. The CDR3 sequence: CAISESLVDEQYF. The CDR3 DNA sequence: TGTGCCATCAGTGAGTCGCTTGTGGACGAGCAGTACTTC.

The J gene is TRBJ2-1, the V gene TRBV7-9, with a weak D call TRBD2 (7 bases). CDR3 length: 16 residues. In germline, CDR1 is SEHNR, CDR2 FQNEAQ (reference sequence). The V gene lost 3 bases and the J gene lost 0 bases, with 12 bases spanning the gap. CDR3 sequence: CASSLGRGASYNEQFF. In DNA, the CDR3 is TGTGCCAGCAGCTTGGGGAGGGGGGCCTCCTACAATGAGCAGTTCTTC. The variable domain in full, completed from reference TRBV7-9 and TRBJ2-1, reads DTGVSQNPRHKITKRGQNVTFRCDPISEHNRLYWYRQTLGQGPEFLTYFQNEAQLEKSRLLSDRFSAERPKGSFSTLEIQRTEQGDSAMYLCASSLGRGASYNEQFFGPGTRLTVL.

The V call is TRBV7-8, the J call TRBJ1-3; no clear D gene. Germline CDR1 reads SGHVS; CDR2 reads FQNEAQ. The germline V and J ends were trimmed by 2 bases and 5 bases, with 22 bases remaining between them. This CDR3 comprises 18 residues. CDR3 protein: CASSLSSFFTPSRNTIYF. CDR3 coding DNA: TGTGCCAGCAGCTTATCCTCGTTCTTCACCCCCTCCCGAAACACCATATATTTT.

The V call is TRBV4-3, the J call TRBJ1-6; tentative D call: TRBD1 (6 bases). V was clipped by 8 bases and J by 4 bases, with 12 bases between them. Germline CDR1 reads LGHNA; CDR2 reads YSLEER. The CDR3 totals 14 residues. Here the CDR3 DNA reads TGCGCCAGCTCCCCGACAGGTTATAATTCACCCCTCCACTTT. This encodes CASSPTGYNSPLHF.

This chain uses TRBV9 with TRBJ2-1; D possibly corresponds to TRBD2 (6 bases). Trimming took 3 bases from V and 1 from J, leaving 8 bases between them. Germline lookup yields CDR1 SGDLS and CDR2 YYNGEE. CDR3 length: 14 amino acids. The CDR3 nucleotides are TGTGCCAGCAGCGGGGGAGGTTCCTACAATGAGCAGTTCTTC. Protein product: CASSGGGSYNEQFF.

The chain links TRBV7-6 to TRBJ1-6; D not certain. V lost 1 base to trimming and J lost 11 bases, with 12 bases between them. This CDR3 comprises 14 residues. Germline CDR1 reads SGHVS; CDR2 reads FNYEAQ. The CDR3 loop reads CASSLGGDWTPLHF. The CDR3, as DNA: TGTGCCAGCAGCTTAGGTGGAGATTGGACACCCCTCCACTTT.

This chain connects TRBV19 to TRBJ1-5; D perhaps matches TRBD1 (6 bases). CDR1 is LNHDA and CDR2 is SQIVND in the germline V gene (reference sequence). The V gene lost 4 bases and the J gene lost 2 bases, with 6 bases spanning the gap. This CDR3 is built from 13 residues. The CDR3 nucleotides read TGTGCCAGTAGTAACAGGGGCAATCAGCCCCAGCATTTT. It yields the protein CASSNRGNQPQHF.

J is TRBJ2-1 and V is TRBV9; 9 bases are shared with TRBD2. The CDR3 runs to 15 residues. J lost 8 bases, V lost 3 bases, and 9 bases had no gene match. Germline V gene sequence: CDR1 SGDLS, CDR2 YYNGEE. Here the CDR3 reads CASSARRGGRDEQFF. Written as DNA, the CDR3 is TGTGCCAGCAGCGCTCGGCGGGGGGGCAGGGATGAGCAGTTCTTC. The full variable domain, in which reference TRBV9 and TRBJ2-1 provide the parts outside the CDR3, is DSGVTQTPKHLITATGQRVTLRCSPRSGDLSVYWYQQSLDQGLQFLIQYYNGEERAKGNILERFSAQQFPDLHSELNLSSLELGDSALYFCASSARRGGRDEQFFGPGTRLTVL.

The V call is TRBV6-5, the J call TRBJ2-1; 7 nucleotides line up with TRBD2. CDR3 length: 14 amino acids. Per the germline V gene, CDR1 is MNHEY and CDR2 is SVGAGI. The trim removed 7 bases at V and 6 bases at J, leaving 9 bases unmatched. The CDR3: CASIPSWTSNEQFF. The CDR3 region has the DNA TGTGCCAGCATTCCCTCCTGGACTAGCAATGAGCAGTTCTTC.

The chain combines TRBV5-6 with TRBJ1-5; TRBD1 is a possible D gene (5 bases). V was shortened by 1 base and J by 11 bases, with 16 bases between the two germline ends. CDR1 is SGHDT and CDR2 is YYEEEE in the germline V gene. This CDR3 has 14 residues. The CDR3 sequence: CASSLRLGGGTQHF. CDR3 nucleotides: TGTGCCAGCAGCTTGAGGCTCGGGGGGGGGACCCAGCATTTT.

The chain is built from TRBV7-2 and TRBJ1-2, with a possible D match to TRBD1 (5 bases). Trimming stripped 3 bases from V and 5 bases from J, with 10 bases between. Per germline, CDR1 SGHTA and CDR2 FQGNSA. The CDR3 contains 13 residues. CDR3 protein: CASSLIGTYGYTF. The CDR3 coding sequence is TGTGCCAGCAGCTTGATTGGGACTTATGGCTACACCTTC.

This clone came up a few times. V and J are TRBV19 and TRBJ2-7; D is perhaps TRBD1 (5 bases). V gave up 6 bases and J gave up 4 bases, with 13 bases separating them. The CDR3 is 13 residues long. Germline loops: CDR1 LNHDA, CDR2 SQIVND (reference sequence). The CDR3 region has the DNA TGTGCCAGTAGCACGACAGTAGGGTACGAGCAGTACTTC. Protein sequence: CASSTTVGYEQYF.

CDR3 residues: CASSQGPGQITDTQYF. The CDR3 nucleotides are TGCGCCAGCAGCCAGGGTCCGGGACAGATTACAGATACGCAGTATTTT. This chain uses TRBV4-3 with TRBJ2-3; 7 bases are shared with TRBD1. The germline V gene encodes CDR1 LGHNA and CDR2 YSLEER. V lost 3 bases, J lost 3 bases, and 9 bases stayed unmatched. This CDR3 has 16 residues.

This clone was observed a single time. The J gene is TRBJ1-2, the V gene TRBV5-1, with TRBD1 matching 9 bases. Germline CDR1 is SGHRS and CDR2 is YFSETQ. The V gene end was trimmed by 4 bases and the J gene end by 5 bases; junction bases not matched to a gene: 6. This CDR3 comprises 14 residues. The CDR3 protein is CASSTWTGEYGYTF. The CDR3 region has the DNA TGCGCCAGCAGCACCTGGACAGGGGAGTATGGCTACACCTTC.

V and J are TRBV18 and TRBJ1-5; D is possibly TRBD1 (6 bases). The CDR3 consists of 12 residues. Trimming took 9 bases from V and 6 from J, leaving 12 bases between them. Per the germline V gene, CDR1 is KGHSH and CDR2 is LQKENI. CDR3 sequence: CASSTGTQPQHF. DNA for the CDR3: TGTGCCAGTTCAACAGGGACTCAGCCCCAGCATTTT.

The chain joins TRBV12-5 to TRBJ2-5; D is ambiguous. This CDR3 is 15 amino acids long. Germline V gene lookup returns CDR1 LGHNT and CDR2 FRNRAP. Deletions cut 0 bases from V and 5 bases from J, with 13 bases between. CDR3 nucleotides: TGTGCTAGTGGTTTGGTATTTCCCTCGCGGGAGACCCAGTACTTC. Translating it yields CASGLVFPSRETQYF.